The sequence of this T cell receptor (beta chain) was determined in a study of graft-versus-host responses after intestinal transplantation. About the research overall: Induction using anti-thymocyte globulin, followed by tacrolimus and steroids for two to three years, was given to all recipients. Study-wide results and limits: The marrow of recipients harbored GvH clones, and ileum or blood showed some of them first.

Points on this clone: The antigen is unknown.

The CDR3 runs 12 residues. Looked up from germline, CDR1 is WSHSY and CDR2 is SAAADI. With 6 bases removed from V and 4 bases from J, the gap between germline ends came to 9 bases. TCRdb's table, derived via immunoSEQ multiplex PCR, lists solely in-frame clones and lacks some. The sample holds under 45,000 clones, roughly 94% seen once. Here the sequenced sample was unstimulated CD4+ T cells sorted from spleen or lymph node cells, taken before transplant. The clonotype comes from a human donor who was the organ donor for an intestinal transplant. The V gene is TRBV10-2, the J gene TRBJ2-5, with D perhaps given as TRBD1 or TRBD2 (5 bases each). The CDR3 region has the DNA TGCGCCAGCAGCGTTGGGGGAGAGACCCAGTACTTC. Its translation is CASSVGGETQYF.